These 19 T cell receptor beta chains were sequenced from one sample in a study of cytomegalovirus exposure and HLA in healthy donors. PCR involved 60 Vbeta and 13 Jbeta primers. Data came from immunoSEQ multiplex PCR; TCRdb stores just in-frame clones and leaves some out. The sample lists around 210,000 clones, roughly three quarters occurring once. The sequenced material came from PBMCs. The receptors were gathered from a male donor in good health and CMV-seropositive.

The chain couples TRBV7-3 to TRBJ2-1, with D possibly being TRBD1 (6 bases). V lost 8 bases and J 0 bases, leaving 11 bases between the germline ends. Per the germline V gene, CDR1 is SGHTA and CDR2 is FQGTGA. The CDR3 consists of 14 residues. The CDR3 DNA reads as TGTGCCAGCGCCACAGGGAGCTCCTACAATGAGCAGTTCTTC. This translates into CASATGSSYNEQFF.

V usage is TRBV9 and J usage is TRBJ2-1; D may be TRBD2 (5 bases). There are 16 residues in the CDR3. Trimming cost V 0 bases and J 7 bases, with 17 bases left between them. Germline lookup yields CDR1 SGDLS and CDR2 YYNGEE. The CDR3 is CASSVGTSSTGNEQFF. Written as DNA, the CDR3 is TGTGCCAGCAGCGTAGGGACTTCCAGTACCGGGAATGAGCAGTTCTTC.

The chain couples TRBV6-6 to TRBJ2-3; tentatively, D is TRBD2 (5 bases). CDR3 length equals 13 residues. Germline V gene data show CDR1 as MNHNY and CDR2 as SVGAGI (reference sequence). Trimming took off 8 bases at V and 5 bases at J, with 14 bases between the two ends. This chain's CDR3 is CASQAPAGDTQYF. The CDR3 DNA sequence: TGTGCCAGCCAAGCGCCGGCGGGAGATACGCAGTATTTT.

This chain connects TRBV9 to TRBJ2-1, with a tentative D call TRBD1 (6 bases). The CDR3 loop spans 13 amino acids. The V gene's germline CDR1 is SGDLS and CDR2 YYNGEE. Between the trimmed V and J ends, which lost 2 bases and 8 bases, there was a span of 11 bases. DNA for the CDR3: TGTGCCAGCAGCGTCGGGACACTTCATGAGCAGTTCTTC. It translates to CASSVGTLHEQFF.

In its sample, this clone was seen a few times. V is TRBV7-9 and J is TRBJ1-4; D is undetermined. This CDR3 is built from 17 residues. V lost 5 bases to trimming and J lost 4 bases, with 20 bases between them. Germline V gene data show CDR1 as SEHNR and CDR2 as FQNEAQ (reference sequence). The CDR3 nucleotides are TGTGCCAGCAGCCCCCGATTCACACCCGGGGTTAATGAAAAACTGTTTTTT. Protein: CASSPRFTPGVNEKLFF.

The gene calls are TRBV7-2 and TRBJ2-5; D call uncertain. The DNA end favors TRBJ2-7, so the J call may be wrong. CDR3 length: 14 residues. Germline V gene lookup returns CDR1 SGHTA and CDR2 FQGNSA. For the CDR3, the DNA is TGTGCCAGCAGCCCCTCGCGGCTTCTCTACGAGCAGTACTTC. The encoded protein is CASSPSRLLYEQYF.

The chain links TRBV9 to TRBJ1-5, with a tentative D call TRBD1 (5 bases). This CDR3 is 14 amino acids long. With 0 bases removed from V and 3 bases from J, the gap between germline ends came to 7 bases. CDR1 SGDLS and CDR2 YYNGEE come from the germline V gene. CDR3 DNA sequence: TGTGCCAGCAGCGTAGCCAGGGACAATCAGCCCCAGCATTTT. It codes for CASSVARDNQPQHF.

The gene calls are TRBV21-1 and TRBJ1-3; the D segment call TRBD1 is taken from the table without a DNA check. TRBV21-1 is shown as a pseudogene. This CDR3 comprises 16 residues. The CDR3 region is CASSRPGQGSGNTIYF. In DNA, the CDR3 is TGTGCCAGCAGCAGACCAGGACAGGGCTCTGGAAACACCATATATTTT.

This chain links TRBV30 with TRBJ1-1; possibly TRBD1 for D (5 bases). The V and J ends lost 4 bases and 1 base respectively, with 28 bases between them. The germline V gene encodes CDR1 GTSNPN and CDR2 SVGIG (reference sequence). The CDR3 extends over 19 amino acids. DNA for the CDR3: TGTGCCTGGACCCCATTTATACTGACAGATTCAGTAGGGAACACTGAAGCTTTCTTT. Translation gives CAWTPFILTDSVGNTEAFF.

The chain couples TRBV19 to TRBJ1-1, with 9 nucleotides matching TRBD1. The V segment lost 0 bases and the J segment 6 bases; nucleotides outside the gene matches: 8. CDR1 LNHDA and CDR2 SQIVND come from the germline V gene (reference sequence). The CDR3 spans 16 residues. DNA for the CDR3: TGTGCCAGTAGTATAGATCATCTACAGGGGGCGGCTGAAGCTTTCTTT. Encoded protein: CASSIDHLQGAAEAFF.

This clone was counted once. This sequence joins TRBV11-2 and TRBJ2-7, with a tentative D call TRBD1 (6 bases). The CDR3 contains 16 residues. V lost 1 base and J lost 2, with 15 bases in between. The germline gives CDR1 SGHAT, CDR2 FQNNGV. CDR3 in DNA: TGTGCCAGCAGCTTAGGGGATACAGGGTGGCCCTACGAGCAGTACTTC. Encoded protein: CASSLGDTGWPYEQYF.

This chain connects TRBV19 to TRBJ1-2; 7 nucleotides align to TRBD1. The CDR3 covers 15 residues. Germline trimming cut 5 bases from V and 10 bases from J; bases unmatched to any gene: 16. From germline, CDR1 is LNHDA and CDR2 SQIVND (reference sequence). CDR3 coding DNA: TGTGCCAGTAGTGTGGGACAGACCCCTCAAGGGGCCTACACCTTC. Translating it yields CASSVGQTPQGAYTF.

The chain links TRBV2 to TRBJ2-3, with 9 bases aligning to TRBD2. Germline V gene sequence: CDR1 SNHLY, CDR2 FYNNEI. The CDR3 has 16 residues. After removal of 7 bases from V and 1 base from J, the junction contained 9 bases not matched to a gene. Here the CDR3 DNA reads TGTGCCAGCAAGGATCGGGGCGGGAGGGGCACAGATACGCAGTATTTT. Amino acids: CASKDRGGRGTDTQYF.

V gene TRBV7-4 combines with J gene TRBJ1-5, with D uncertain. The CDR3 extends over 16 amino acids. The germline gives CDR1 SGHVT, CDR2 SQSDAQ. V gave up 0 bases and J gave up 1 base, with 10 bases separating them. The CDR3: CASSLATDGSNQPQHF. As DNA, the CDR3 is TGTGCCAGCAGCTTAGCTACAGACGGAAGCAATCAGCCCCAGCATTTT.

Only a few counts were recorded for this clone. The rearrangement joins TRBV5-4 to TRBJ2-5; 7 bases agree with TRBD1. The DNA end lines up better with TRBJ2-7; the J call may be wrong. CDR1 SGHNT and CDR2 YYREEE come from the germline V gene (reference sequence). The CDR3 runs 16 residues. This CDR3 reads CASSSGQELDLYEQYF. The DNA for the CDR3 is TGTGCCAGCAGTTCAGGACAGGAACTAGATCTCTACGAGCAGTACTTC.

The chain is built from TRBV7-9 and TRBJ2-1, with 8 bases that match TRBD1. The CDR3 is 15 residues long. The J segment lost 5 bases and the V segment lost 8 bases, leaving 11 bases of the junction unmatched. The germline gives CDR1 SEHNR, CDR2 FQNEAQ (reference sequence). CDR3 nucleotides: TGTGCCAGCCCTCCCGGACAGGGAGGCCACAATGAGCAGTTCTTC. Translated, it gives CASPPGQGGHNEQFF.

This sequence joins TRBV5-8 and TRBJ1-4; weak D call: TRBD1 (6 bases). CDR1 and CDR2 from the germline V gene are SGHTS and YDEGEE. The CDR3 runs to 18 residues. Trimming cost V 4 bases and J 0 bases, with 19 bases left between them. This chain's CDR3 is CASSLGSQGPTTNEKLFF. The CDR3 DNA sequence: TGTGCCAGCAGCCTAGGTTCACAGGGCCCCACAACTAATGAAAAACTGTTTTTT.

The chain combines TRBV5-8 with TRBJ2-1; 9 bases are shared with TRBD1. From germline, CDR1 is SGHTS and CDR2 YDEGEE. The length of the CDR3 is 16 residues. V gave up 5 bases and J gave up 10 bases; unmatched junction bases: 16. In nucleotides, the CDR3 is TGTGCCAGCAGTACCTCCCCGGGACAGGGCCCCCAGGAGCAGTTCTTC. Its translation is CASSTSPGQGPQEQFF.

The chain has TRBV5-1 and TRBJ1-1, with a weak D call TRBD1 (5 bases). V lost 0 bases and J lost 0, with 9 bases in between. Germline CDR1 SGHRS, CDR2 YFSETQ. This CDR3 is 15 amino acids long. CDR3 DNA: TGCGCCAGCAGCTTGGAATACAGGATGAACACTGAAGCTTTCTTT. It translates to CASSLEYRMNTEAFF.